Described below is a single TCR beta chain sequence and its context. This specimen comes from a study of T cell changes during pregnancy in multiple sclerosis. Assay used: immunoSEQ multiplex PCR; TCRdb lists only in-frame clones, some missing. This sample has 45,000 to 60,000 clones; roughly nine tenths occur once, and the top ten carry 3%. The sequences come from CD8+ T cells from peripheral blood mononuclear cells, collected before pregnancy. The clonotype comes from a female donor with multiple sclerosis, enrolled in a pregnancy study.

The CDR3 spells CASSLEGQAPDTF. CDR3 nucleotides: TGTGCCAGCAGCTTAGAGGGACAGGCGCCTGACACCTTC. The rearrangement joins TRBV7-2 to TRBJ1-2; 8 bases align to TRBD1. With V trimmed by 1 base and J by 12 bases, 7 bases remained unmatched. CDR1 and CDR2 (germline): SGHTA, FQGNSA. There are 13 residues in the CDR3.